The 23 T cell receptor beta chains presented below share a single source sample, sequenced in a study of blood T cell repertoires in COVID-19. Profiling relied on immunoSEQ multiplex PCR, and the TCRdb table lists in-frame clones only, not all of them. The top ten hold 2.6% of the sample, which has hundreds of thousands of clones, roughly nine tenths seen once. The sequenced sample was PBMCs or T cells enriched from blood (not recorded which). Source of these receptors: a man in his 60s who had recovered from COVID-19.

This chain connects TRBV27 to TRBJ1-6, with 7 bases that match TRBD1. This CDR3 has 14 amino acids. The ends lost 6 bases at V and 9 bases at J; junction bases unmatched: 8. Germline V gene data show CDR1 as MNHEY and CDR2 as SMNVEV (reference sequence). The CDR3 sequence: CASSRGGTGSPLHF. The CDR3 nucleotides are TGTGCCAGCAGCCGAGGGGGCACCGGTTCACCCCTCCACTTT.

The chain has TRBV4-1 and TRBJ2-2; 11 bases map to TRBD2. V dropped 2 bases and J dropped 0; count of bases not matched to a gene: 2. Per germline, CDR1 MGHRA and CDR2 YSYEKL. This CDR3 spans 17 amino acids. CDR3 region: CASSQSGLAANTGELFF. CDR3 sequence (DNA): TGCGCCAGCAGCCAATCGGGACTAGCGGCGAACACCGGGGAGCTGTTTTTT.

Worth noting for this clone: This same CDR3 is encoded by further DNA sequences in the sample. V and J are TRBV7-9 and TRBJ1-5; D is possibly TRBD1 (6 bases). Germline CDR1 is SEHNR and CDR2 is FQNEAQ (reference sequence). The CDR3 sequence is 14 residues long. V lost 5 bases, J lost 0 bases, and 8 bases lay in between. CDR3 DNA: TGTGCCAGCAGCCCACAGGGTAGCAATCAGCCCCAGCATTTT. It translates to CASSPQGSNQPQHF.

The CDR3 nucleotides read TGTGCCAGCAGCTCTCAGATGGCCTACGAGCAGTACTTC. As protein: CASSSQMAYEQYF. The V call is TRBV5-6, the J call TRBJ2-7; D gene unclear. CDR1 and CDR2 (germline): SGHDT, YYEEEE. The CDR3 runs to 13 residues. V was cut by 3 bases and J by 2 bases, with 9 bases left in between.

The chain uses TRBV21-1 and TRBJ1-5; the DNA was not used to check the table's D call, TRBD1. TRBV21-1 is described as a pseudogene. CDR3 length equals 13 residues. CDR3 sequence: CASSSRQGQPQHF. Here the CDR3 DNA reads TGTGCCAGCAGCAGCAGACAAGGACAGCCCCAGCATTTT.

A few counts support this clone. The genes are TRBV5-1 and TRBJ2-5; 8 bases are a match to TRBD1. This CDR3 is 15 amino acids long. Germline trimming cut 4 bases from V and 6 bases from J; bases unmatched to any gene: 11. Per germline, CDR1 SGHRS and CDR2 YFSETQ. CDR3 DNA sequence: TGCGCCAGCAGCCCGGGACAGGCCCACGTGAAGACCCAGTACTTC. This codes for CASSPGQAHVKTQYF.

The genes are TRBV6-6 and TRBJ2-7; a possible D gene is TRBD2 (6 bases). Germline CDR1 MNHNY, CDR2 SVGAGI (reference sequence). V lost 6 bases and J 2 bases, leaving 11 bases between the germline ends. The CDR3 has 13 amino acids. CDR3 DNA: TGTGCCAGCAGGGAGGAGGGGACCTACGAGCAGTACTTC. Translating gives CASREEGTYEQYF.

This chain links TRBV2 with TRBJ2-7; 8 nucleotides line up with TRBD1. Germline loops: CDR1 SNHLY, CDR2 FYNNEI. Germline trimming cut 6 bases from V and 0 bases from J; bases unmatched to any gene: 4. CDR3 length: 14 residues. This CDR3 is CASSYRGSSYEQYF. The CDR3 nucleotides read TGTGCCAGCAGCTACAGGGGGAGCTCCTACGAGCAGTACTTC.

The chain joins TRBV30 to TRBJ1-6, with 8 bases aligning to TRBD1. CDR1 is GTSNPN, CDR2 SVGIG, per germline (reference sequence). Unmatched junction bases numbered 6, after V lost 3 bases and J lost 11 bases. This CDR3 spans 13 amino acids. This CDR3 is CAWRRTGLAPLHF. CDR3 DNA sequence: TGTGCCTGGAGGCGGACAGGGCTGGCACCCCTCCACTTT.

The chain combines TRBV11-2 with TRBJ2-7; 9 bases align to TRBD2. Germline CDR1 and CDR2: SGHAT and FQNNGV. V shed 5 bases, J shed 3 bases, and the junction held 11 bases outside the gene matches. This CDR3 contains 16 residues. DNA of the CDR3: TGTGCCAGCAGCCCAATCTCTGTGACTAGCGGCTACGAGCAGTACTTC. Its translation is CASSPISVTSGYEQYF. The full variable domain, completed using reference TRBV11-2 and TRBJ2-7, is EAGVAQSPRYKIIEKRQSVAFWCNPISGHATLYWYQQILGQGPKLLIQFQNNGVVDDSQLPKDRFSAERLKGVDSTLKIQPAKLEDSAVYLCASSPISVTSGYEQYFGPGTRLTVT.

The chain recombines TRBV27 with TRBJ2-1, with D tentatively TRBD2 (5 bases). Trimming removed 4 bases from V and 2 bases from J, with 15 bases in between. Per germline, CDR1 MNHEY and CDR2 SMNVEV (reference sequence). This CDR3 has 16 residues. The CDR3 loop is CASSSIGKSAYNEQFF. CDR3 DNA: TGTGCCAGCAGTTCGATCGGGAAGAGCGCCTACAATGAGCAGTTCTTC.

This clone was recorded only once. The chain is built from TRBV19 and TRBJ2-5; TRBD1 matches 9 bases. This CDR3 comprises 15 residues. After removal of 3 bases from V and 2 bases from J, the junction contained 4 bases not matched to a gene. Germline CDR1 and CDR2: LNHDA and SQIVND (reference sequence). CDR3 amino acids: CASSIFGTGQETQYF. CDR3 bases: TGTGCCAGTAGTATTTTCGGGACAGGGCAAGAGACCCAGTACTTC.

This clone has just a few counts. The chain joins TRBV4-2 to TRBJ1-1; D call uncertain. CDR1 is LGHNA and CDR2 is YNFKEQ in the germline V gene. The CDR3 is 11 amino acids. V shed 4 bases and J shed 7 bases, with 7 bases lying between them. CDR3 bases: TGTGCCAGCAGCCGGGAGAATGAAGCTTTCTTT. Encoded protein: CASSRENEAFF.

This clone was observed once. The sample contains more than one DNA sequence encoding this CDR3. The V call is TRBV6-5, the J call TRBJ1-1, with D uncertain. Germline lookup yields CDR1 MNHEY and CDR2 SVGAGI. Trimming shortened V by 0 bases and J by 0 bases, and 8 bases separated the two germline ends. The CDR3 has 15 residues. The CDR3: CASSYSTGMNTEAFF. The CDR3 region has the DNA TGTGCCAGCAGTTACTCGACCGGGATGAACACTGAAGCTTTCTTT.

V usage is TRBV29-1 and J usage is TRBJ2-3; the D gene is possibly TRBD2 (5 bases). This CDR3 contains 15 residues. The V and J ends lost 5 bases and 0 bases respectively, with 15 bases between them. From germline, CDR1 is SQVTM and CDR2 ANQGSEA. The CDR3 nucleotides read TGCAGCGTTTTCCTGACTCCGGGGAGCACAGATACGCAGTATTTT. This encodes CSVFLTPGSTDTQYF.

The genes are TRBV10-3 and TRBJ2-7; perhaps TRBD1 as D (5 bases). V lost 6 bases and J lost 6, with 15 bases in between. The CDR3 length is 13 residues. Germline loops: CDR1 ENHRY, CDR2 SYGVKD. CDR3 sequence: CAISTLRTPEQYF. The CDR3 DNA reads TGTGCCATCAGCACATTAAGGACACCCGAGCAGTACTTC.

Worth noting for this clone: At one end, the junction sequence differs from germline, possibly due to a read error. DNA for the CDR3: TGTGCTAGCAGCCCCCGGGGGACTGGCTACGAGCAGTACTTC. It is translated as CASSPRGTGYEQYF. This chain joins TRBV7-7 and TRBJ2-7, with D possibly TRBD2 on 6 matching bases. This CDR3 is 14 amino acids long. CDR1 SSHAT and CDR2 FNYEAQ come from the germline V gene (reference sequence).

This clone was seen only once. This chain connects TRBV4-2 to TRBJ1-3; D is unclear. The germline V gene encodes CDR1 LGHNA and CDR2 YNFKEQ. V gave up 1 base and J gave up 0 bases, with 7 bases separating them. This CDR3 has 15 amino acids. This CDR3 reads CASSQGPGSGNTIYF. Here the CDR3 DNA reads TGTGCCAGCAGCCAAGGTCCGGGCTCTGGAAACACCATATATTTT.

The CDR3 loop is CASSLVGLAGGYTF. As DNA, the CDR3 is TGTGCCAGCAGCTTAGTGGGGTTGGCGGGCGGCTACACCTTC. V is TRBV7-9 and J is TRBJ1-2, with unresolved D. The CDR3 totals 14 residues. Germline CDR1 SEHNR, CDR2 FQNEAQ (reference sequence). V lost 1 base and J lost 8, with 14 bases in between.

This clone occurred once. V gene TRBV3-1 (or the pseudogene TRBV3-2) combines with J gene TRBJ2-7; unclear D gene. V lost 3 bases and J 0 bases, leaving 9 bases between the germline ends. Germline V lookup: CDR1 LGHDT, CDR2 YNNKEL (reference sequence). CDR3 length equals 14 residues. Written as DNA, the CDR3 is TGTGCCAGCAGCCAGGGCTTGAGCTCCTACGAGCAGTACTTC. Translation gives CASSQGLSSYEQYF.

The chain carries TRBV7-8 and TRBJ2-7; D is perhaps TRBD1 (5 bases). In germline, CDR1 is SGHVS, CDR2 FQNEAQ. This CDR3 region has 15 residues. V was cut by 2 bases and J by 3 bases, with 14 bases left in between. DNA for the CDR3: TGTGCCAGCAGCTTAATGGTCCAGGGTGACTACGAGCAGTACTTC. This translates into CASSLMVQGDYEQYF.

This clone has a single count. V is TRBV9 and J is TRBJ2-7, with D unclear. The germline V and J ends were trimmed by 0 bases and 0 bases, with 10 bases remaining between them. From germline, CDR1 is SGDLS and CDR2 YYNGEE. The length of the CDR3 is 15 residues. The CDR3 bases are TGTGCCAGCAGCGTAGGATTGTTCAGCTCCTACGAGCAGTACTTC. Residues: CASSVGLFSSYEQYF.

The chain recombines TRBV7-2 with TRBJ2-3; D is possibly TRBD2 (7 bases). CDR3 length: 17 amino acids. CDR1 SGHTA and CDR2 FQGNSA come from the germline V gene. Trimming took off 4 bases at V and 4 bases at J, with 21 bases between the two ends. The CDR3 spells CASSSMGGGAGSDTQYF. CDR3 sequence (DNA): TGTGCCAGCAGCTCCATGGGAGGGGGGGCAGGTTCAGATACGCAGTATTTT.